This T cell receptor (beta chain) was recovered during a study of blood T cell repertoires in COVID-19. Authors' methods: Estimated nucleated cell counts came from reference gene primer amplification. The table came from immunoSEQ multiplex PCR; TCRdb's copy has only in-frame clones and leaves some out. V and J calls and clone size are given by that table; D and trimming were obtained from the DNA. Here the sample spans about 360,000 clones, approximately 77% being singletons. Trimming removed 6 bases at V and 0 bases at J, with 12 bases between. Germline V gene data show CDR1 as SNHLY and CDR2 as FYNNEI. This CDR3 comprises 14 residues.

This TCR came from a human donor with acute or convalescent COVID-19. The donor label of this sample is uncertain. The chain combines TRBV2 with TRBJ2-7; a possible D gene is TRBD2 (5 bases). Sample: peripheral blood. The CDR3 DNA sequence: TGTGCCAGCAGCGTCGACTACCTCTCCTACGAGCAGTACTTC. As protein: CASSVDYLSYEQYF. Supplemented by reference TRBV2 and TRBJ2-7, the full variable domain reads EPEVTQTPSHQVTQMGQEVILRCVPISNHLYFYWYRQILGQKVEFLVSFYNNEISEKSEIFDDQFSVERPDGSNFTLKIRSTKLEDSAMYFCASSVDYLSYEQYFGPGTRLTVT.